Below are 23 T cell receptor beta chains sequenced from a single sample in a study of blood T cell repertoires in COVID-19. TCRdb's copy holds only in-frame clones and misses some; the assay was immunoSEQ multiplex PCR. The table records approximately 210,000 clones, 81% of them present only once. The sample taken for sequencing was PBMCs or T cells enriched from blood (not recorded which). Every receptor here comes from a woman aged 50 to 60 with acute COVID-19.

Turning to this clone: Additional DNA sequences in this sample encode the identical CDR3. The chain is built from TRBV28 and TRBJ1-1, with TRBD1 identical over 9 bases. This CDR3 is 15 amino acids long. The V gene's germline CDR1 is MDHEN and CDR2 SYDVKM. V lost 4 bases and J lost 1; bases outside the gene matches: 4. The CDR3 DNA is TGTGCCAGCAGTTCACAGGGGGCTGGGAACACTGAAGCTTTCTTT. It specifies CASSSQGAGNTEAFF.

The CDR3 coding sequence is TGTGCCAGCAGTAACCACAGGGTCAAGCTCCTCGAGCAGTACTTC. It specifies CASSNHRVKLLEQYF. V usage is TRBV6-5 and J usage is TRBJ2-7; D may be TRBD1 (6 bases). The germline CDR1 and CDR2 sequences are MNHEY and SVGAGI. The V and J ends lost 5 bases and 6 bases respectively, with 20 bases between them. The CDR3 has 15 amino acids.

This chain connects TRBV28 to TRBJ1-2; D is possibly TRBD1 (5 bases). The CDR3 is 14 amino acids. CDR1 and CDR2 (germline): MDHEN, SYDVKM. Trimming removed 6 bases at V and 0 bases at J, with 11 bases between. CDR3 nucleotide sequence: TGTGCCAGCAGCCGGGGGGTGCCTAACTATGGCTACACCTTC. This encodes CASSRGVPNYGYTF.

The chain is built from TRBV5-4 and TRBJ2-2; TRBD2 might be the D (6 bases). V lost 0 bases and J 0 bases, leaving 6 bases between the germline ends. Germline CDR1 reads SGHNT; CDR2 reads YYREEE (reference sequence). The CDR3 totals 15 residues. The CDR3 sequence is CASSLAGANTGELFF. CDR3 DNA sequence: TGTGCCAGCAGCTTGGCGGGGGCGAACACCGGGGAGCTGTTTTTT.

Note on this clone: Other nucleotide sequences from this sample produce the same CDR3. The chain recombines TRBV7-9 with TRBJ1-1; the D gene is possibly TRBD1 (5 bases). Trimming shortened V by 2 bases and J by 6 bases, and 7 bases separated the two germline ends. The V gene's germline CDR1 is SEHNR and CDR2 FQNEAQ (reference sequence). The CDR3 sequence is 12 residues long. CDR3 protein: CASSLQGSEAFF. The CDR3 nucleotides read TGTGCCAGCAGCTTACAGGGCTCTGAAGCTTTCTTT.

The rearrangement uses TRBV19 and TRBJ2-7, with a tentative D call TRBD1 (6 bases). The CDR3 is made up of 12 amino acids. The V end lost 2 bases, the J end lost 5 bases, and 7 bases lay between the germline ends. Germline V gene sequence: CDR1 LNHDA, CDR2 SQIVND (reference sequence). The CDR3 DNA is TGTGCCAGTAGTATACCAGGGGACGAGCAGTACTTC. This encodes CASSIPGDEQYF.

The chain couples TRBV28 to TRBJ2-7; 7 bases line up with TRBD1. The trim removed 6 bases at V and 4 bases at J, leaving 9 bases unmatched. This CDR3 spans 14 amino acids. In germline, CDR1 is MDHEN, CDR2 SYDVKM. This chain's CDR3 is CASSPGQRLYEQYF. In nucleotides, the CDR3 is TGTGCCAGCAGCCCGGGACAGAGGTTGTACGAGCAGTACTTC.

The rearrangement uses TRBV29-1 and TRBJ1-1; D perhaps matches TRBD1 (6 bases). This CDR3 has 15 amino acids. The V gene lost 7 bases and the J gene lost 0 bases, with 18 bases spanning the gap. Germline V gene lookup returns CDR1 SQVTM and CDR2 ANQGSEA. The CDR3 DNA follows: TGCAGCGCGCATCAGGGGCGGACGGTGAACACTGAAGCTTTCTTT. Amino acid sequence: CSAHQGRTVNTEAFF.

J is TRBJ2-2 and V is TRBV3-1 (or the pseudogene TRBV3-2); 10 nucleotides align to TRBD1. After removal of 5 bases from V and 7 bases from J, the junction contained 7 bases not matched to a gene. CDR1 and CDR2 (germline): LGHDT, YNNKEL (reference sequence). This CDR3 is 15 amino acids long. The CDR3 DNA reads as TGTGCCAGCAGCGGGGGGGACAGGGGTCACGGGGAGCTGTTTTTT. Translating gives CASSGGDRGHGELFF.

This rearrangement joins TRBV6-2 or TRBV6-3 to TRBJ1-6; no reliable D call. Germline V gene lookup returns CDR1 MNHEY and CDR2 SVGEGT. The CDR3 sequence is 17 residues long. Deletions cut 2 bases from V and 4 bases from J, with 15 bases between. CDR3 in DNA: TGTGCCAGCAGTTACGAAGGAGGGAGTGGATATAATTCACCCCTCCACTTT. Its translation is CASSYEGGSGYNSPLHF.

The sample holds one count of this clone. The chain carries TRBV29-1 and TRBJ2-3, with 8 bases lining up with TRBD2. The V gene's germline CDR1 is SQVTM and CDR2 ANQGSEA. This CDR3 region has 15 residues. Trimming cost V 5 bases and J 3 bases; bases outside gene matches: 10. The CDR3, as DNA: TGCAGCGTTTCGGAAACCGGGACTAGTACAGATACGCAGTATTTT. It translates to CSVSETGTSTDTQYF.

This clone was detected only a few times. This CDR3 is also generated by other DNA sequences in the sample. The chain employs TRBV6-2 or TRBV6-3 and TRBJ2-7; possible D gene TRBD1, 6 bases. V was trimmed by 5 bases and J by 4 bases, leaving 18 bases between them. Germline loops: CDR1 MNHEY, CDR2 SVGEGT. The CDR3 has 15 amino acids. CDR3 nucleotides: TGTGCCAGCAGTGCCGAGGACAGACTGAAATACGAGCAGTACTTC. Translation gives CASSAEDRLKYEQYF.

This chain joins TRBV6-4 and TRBJ2-1; TRBD2 agrees at 7 bases. Germline assignment: CDR1 MRHNA and CDR2 SNTAGT. There are 16 residues in the CDR3. The V gene end was trimmed by 1 base and the J gene end by 7 bases; junction bases not matched to a gene: 10. The CDR3 sequence is CASSDWGEGGHNEQFF. DNA of the CDR3: TGTGCCAGCAGTGACTGGGGGGAGGGCGGACATAATGAGCAGTTCTTC.

This clone was observed once. The chain is built from TRBV28 and TRBJ2-7; 8 nucleotides match TRBD1. The trim removed 4 bases at V and 3 bases at J, leaving 5 bases unmatched. The CDR3 sequence is 14 residues long. Germline V gives CDR1 MDHEN, CDR2 SYDVKM. The DNA of the CDR3 is TGTGCCAGCAGTTCAACCGACAGGGGCTACGAGCAGTACTTC. Amino acid sequence: CASSSTDRGYEQYF. Combining the CDR3 with reference TRBV28 and TRBJ2-7 gives the whole variable domain DVKVTQSSRYLVKRTGEKVFLECVQDMDHENMFWYRQDPGLGLRLIYFSYDVKMKEKGDIPEGYSVSREKKERFSLILESASTNQTSMYLCASSSTDRGYEQYFGPGTRLTVT.

This clone was counted between two and nine times. The chain is built from TRBV11-2 and TRBJ2-7; maybe TRBD2 (6 bases). Trimming removed 4 bases from V and 0 bases from J, with 13 bases in between. Germline-derived CDR1 and CDR2 are SGHAT and FQNNGV. The CDR3 has 15 residues. The CDR3: CASSYSPGSSYEQYF. CDR3 DNA sequence: TGTGCCAGCAGCTATTCCCCCGGGAGCTCCTACGAGCAGTACTTC.

The rearrangement uses TRBV3-1 (or the pseudogene TRBV3-2) and TRBJ2-4; TRBD2 matches 14 bases. CDR1 is LGHDT, CDR2 YNNKEL, per germline (reference sequence). V dropped 0 bases and J dropped 0; count of bases not matched to a gene: 7. This CDR3 has 20 amino acids. CDR3: CASSQDSRTSGGRAKNIQYF. The CDR3 coding sequence is TGTGCCAGCAGCCAAGATTCCCGGACTAGCGGGGGGCGAGCCAAAAACATTCAGTACTTC.

The chain links TRBV30 to TRBJ1-6; 8 nucleotides line up with TRBD1. Trimming at V came to 3 bases and at J to 7 bases, leaving 5 bases not matched to a gene. Germline V gene lookup returns CDR1 GTSNPN and CDR2 SVGIG (reference sequence). This CDR3 region has 14 residues. CDR3 sequence reads: CAWRDRVANSPLHF. CDR3 in DNA: TGTGCCTGGAGGGACAGGGTCGCGAATTCACCCCTCCACTTT.

The V call is TRBV28, the J call TRBJ2-7, with 9 bases matching TRBD1. V dropped 5 bases and J dropped 4; count of bases not matched to a gene: 9. CDR1 is MDHEN, CDR2 SYDVKM, per germline. This CDR3 region has 15 residues. The CDR3 DNA sequence: TGTGCCAGCAGTACTCCGGGGACAGGGTTGTACGAGCAGTACTTC. As protein: CASSTPGTGLYEQYF.

This clone was seen just once. The chain carries TRBV11-3 and TRBJ2-2; 7 bases fit TRBD1. Trimming cost V 1 base and J 14 bases; bases outside gene matches: 4. CDR3 length equals 12 residues. Per the germline V gene, CDR1 is SGHNT and CDR2 is YENEEA. The CDR3 DNA reads TGTGCCAGCAGCTTAGCTGGACAGGTCCTGTTTTTT. Protein product: CASSLAGQVLFF.

This clone appeared once. The chain joins TRBV18 to TRBJ1-3; 7 nucleotides line up with TRBD1. CDR3 length: 14 residues. After removal of 1 base from V and 8 bases from J, the junction contained 5 bases not matched to a gene. Germline V gene data show CDR1 as KGHSH and CDR2 as LQKENI. CDR3: CASSPQGAADTIYF. The DNA for the CDR3 is TGTGCCAGCTCACCACAGGGGGCGGCGGACACCATATATTTT.

V and J are TRBV3-1 (or the pseudogene TRBV3-2) and TRBJ2-1; no firm D call. The CDR3 contains 14 residues. Trimming pared 3 bases from V and 6 bases from J, leaving 12 bases between. Germline values: CDR1 LGHDT, CDR2 YNNKEL (reference sequence). CDR3 coding DNA: TGTGCCAGCAGCCAGCTTCACAATTTCAATGAGCAGTTCTTC. Protein sequence: CASSQLHNFNEQFF.

V is TRBV4-3 and J is TRBJ2-5, with D perhaps matching TRBD2 (5 bases). The CDR3 runs 15 residues. The V gene's germline CDR1 is LGHNA and CDR2 YSLEER. Trimming shortened V by 3 bases and J by 5 bases, and 16 bases separated the two germline ends. CDR3 region: CASSQERWRWETQYF. CDR3 DNA: TGCGCCAGCAGCCAGGAGAGGTGGAGGTGGGAGACCCAGTACTTC.

The chain couples TRBV29-1 to TRBJ2-4, with D maybe TRBD1 (6 bases). CDR3 length equals 12 residues. Trimming pared 2 bases from V and 5 bases from J, leaving 7 bases between. From germline, CDR1 is SQVTM and CDR2 ANQGSEA. CDR3 sequence reads: CSVEPGENIQYF. The CDR3 coding sequence is TGCAGCGTTGAACCAGGGGAAAACATTCAGTACTTC.